Following are 14 T cell receptor beta chains from one sample sequenced in a study of response to subunit inactivated influenza vaccine (dated by TCRdb to the late 2010s). Receptor amplification or capture employed RT-PCR. Instrument on record: Illumina HiSeq 2500. The raw public reads went through TCRdb reprocessing: fastp at Q25, MiXCR clone calling, in-frame beta chains kept. For every CDR3 protein sequence, its rows merge into one entry that carries the most common genes and DNA. The sample table lists about 180,000 distinct CDR3 sequences, 9.2% of them with a count of one. Jointly, the top ten make up approximately 10% of the sample. The sample was non-naive T cells sorted from PBMCs, taken on the day of vaccination. The cell subset or site label, as the study defines it: memory T cell fraction. The receptors originated from a man aged 50 to 59 who received an inactivated influenza vaccine. Donor details come from another sample of the same person, matched by shared clones.

Ten or more counts support this clonotype. This rearrangement joins TRBV4-3 to TRBJ2-7, with 7 bases identical to TRBD1. Losses at the gene ends were 5 bases for V and 1 base for J; bases not matched to a gene: 5. From germline, CDR1 is LGHNA and CDR2 YSLEER. The CDR3 totals 14 residues. CDR3 nucleotides: TGCGCCAGCAGCAAGGACAGGCTGTCCTACGAGCAGTACTTC. Translating it yields CASSKDRLSYEQYF.

This clonotype has a handful of counts. The chain couples TRBV11-2 to TRBJ1-2; no definite D call. CDR3 length: 14 amino acids. The germline CDR1 and CDR2 sequences are SGHAT and FQNNGV. V was shortened by 2 bases and J by 3 bases, with 10 bases between the two germline ends. The CDR3: CASSLSDGDYGYTF. CDR3 sequence (DNA): TGTGCCAGCAGCTTAAGCGACGGGGACTATGGCTACACCTTC.

This clonotype was detected only a few times. J is TRBJ2-3 and V is TRBV6-2 or TRBV6-3; D remains ambiguous. The CDR3 sequence is 20 residues long. Germline V gene sequence: CDR1 MNHEY, CDR2 SVGEGT. Trimming cost V 3 bases and J 2 bases, with 27 bases left between them. The CDR3, as DNA: TGTGCCAGCAGTTATCGACGCTCTGGCGGATGGACGAATCCCACAGATACGCAGTATTTT. Protein sequence: CASSYRRSGGWTNPTDTQYF.

This clonotype was seen once. The genes are TRBV6-2 or TRBV6-3 and TRBJ1-1; TRBD1 matches at 9 bases. CDR3 size: 14 residues. Per the germline V gene, CDR1 is MNHEY and CDR2 is SVGEGT. Trimming removed 6 bases from V and 4 bases from J; junction bases left unmatched: 6. For the CDR3, the DNA is TGTGCCAGCAGCAGGGACAGGGCGTCCACTGAAGCTTTCTTT. This gives the protein CASSRDRASTEAFF.

This clonotype was seen only a few times. V is TRBV7-9 and J is TRBJ1-1, with D uncertain. This CDR3 has 15 residues. V was shortened by 5 bases and J by 0 bases, with 13 bases between the two germline ends. Germline V CDR1 and CDR2: SEHNR, FQNEAQ (reference sequence). CDR3 coding DNA: TGTGCCAGCAGCCCTCCTAGGGTCTTGAACACTGAAGCTTTCTTT. Translating it yields CASSPPRVLNTEAFF.

This clonotype has only a few counts. Here the CDR3 DNA reads TGCGCCAGCAGCAACGACAGGGACTTCACAGATACGCAGTATTTT. As protein: CASSNDRDFTDTQYF. The rearrangement joins TRBV5-1 to TRBJ2-3; perhaps TRBD1 as D (7 bases). Trimming took 4 bases from V and 2 from J, leaving 14 bases between them. The CDR3 spans 15 residues. Looked up from germline, CDR1 is SGHRS and CDR2 is YFSETQ.

At least ten counts were recorded for this clonotype. The chain uses TRBV9 and TRBJ1-1; the D is unclear. Germline CDR1 is SGDLS and CDR2 is YYNGEE. CDR3 length equals 15 residues. The germline V and J ends were trimmed by 4 bases and 2 bases, with 15 bases remaining between them. The CDR3 loop is CASSPRVWGNTEAFF. In nucleotides, the CDR3 is TGTGCCAGCAGCCCGAGGGTATGGGGTAACACTGAAGCTTTCTTT.

The CDR3 region is CASSESDSSEQYF. Here the CDR3 DNA reads TGCGCCAGCAGCGAATCGGACAGTTCGGAGCAGTACTTC. The chain is built from TRBV5-1 and TRBJ2-7, with D perhaps matching TRBD1 (6 bases). The length of the CDR3 is 13 residues. V was clipped by 4 bases and J by 7 bases, with 15 bases between them. Germline CDR1 and CDR2: SGHRS and YFSETQ.

This clonotype was counted many times. The chain has TRBV29-1 and TRBJ2-3; possibly TRBD1 for D (6 bases). V was cut by 4 bases and J by 0 bases, with 8 bases left in between. The CDR3 totals 13 residues. CDR1 and CDR2 from the germline V gene are SQVTM and ANQGSEA. The CDR3 protein is CSVGDRSTDTQYF. CDR3 bases: TGCAGCGTTGGAGACAGGAGCACAGATACGCAGTATTTT.

V gene TRBV5-5 combines with J gene TRBJ1-2; a possible D gene is TRBD1 (5 bases). Trimming pared 3 bases from V and 6 bases from J, leaving 15 bases between. Germline CDR1 reads SGHKS; CDR2 reads YYEKEE (reference sequence). The CDR3 runs to 14 residues. CDR3: CASSWAGPGHGYTF. The CDR3, as DNA: TGTGCCAGCAGCTGGGCGGGTCCGGGGCATGGCTACACCTTC.

There are many counts of this clonotype. V is TRBV29-1 and J is TRBJ2-7, with TRBD1 matching over 9 bases. The CDR3 spans 13 residues. Losses at the gene ends were 7 bases for V and 4 bases for J; bases not matched to a gene: 8. Germline values: CDR1 SQVTM, CDR2 ANQGSEA. CDR3: CSATGQGEYEQYF. The CDR3 DNA sequence: TGCAGCGCAACGGGACAGGGTGAATACGAGCAGTACTTC.

This clonotype was counted a few times. The chain employs TRBV28 and TRBJ1-2; D not resolved. Trimming took 6 bases from V and 2 from J, leaving 13 bases between them. The CDR3 contains 14 residues. In germline, CDR1 is MDHEN, CDR2 SYDVKM. The DNA of the CDR3 is TGTGCCAGCAGACGGAACGGCGAGAACTATGGCTACACCTTC. Amino acids: CASRRNGENYGYTF.

The chain uses TRBV6-1 and TRBJ1-2, with D maybe TRBD1 (6 bases). CDR3 length: 13 amino acids. CDR1 and CDR2 (germline): MNHNS, SASEGT. Trimming stripped 8 bases from V and 7 bases from J, with 17 bases between. The chain's CDR3 is CASGRGAGAGYTF. CDR3 sequence (DNA): TGTGCCAGCGGACGCGGGGCAGGGGCTGGCTACACCTTC.

A few counts support this clonotype. V is TRBV2 and J is TRBJ2-3; TRBD2 agrees at 9 bases. V shed 6 bases, J shed 6 bases, and the junction held 22 bases outside the gene matches. The germline CDR1 and CDR2 sequences are SNHLY and FYNNEI. The CDR3 runs to 19 residues. CDR3 sequence reads: CASSPGTEIAGAVRDTQYF. The CDR3 coding sequence is TGTGCCAGCAGCCCCGGGACGGAGATAGCGGGAGCAGTGAGGGATACGCAGTATTTT.